This T cell receptor beta chain is from a study of glioma-infiltrating T cells. Study-level results: Above-expected tissue-blood divergence occurred in all gliomas, most in low-grade ones.

V lost 2 bases and J 1 base, leaving 8 bases between the germline ends. Germline V gives CDR1 KGHSH, CDR2 LQKENI. The CDR3 totals 14 residues. Comments on this clonotype: Antigen unknown.

Using RNA template, CDR3s of TCR alpha and beta were amplified with iRepertoire arm-PCR. In TCRdb, the multiplex PCR reads were re-called with MiXCR into one record per CDR3 protein. This sample has about 130,000 distinct CDR3 sequences, with approximately 24% found just once. The rearrangement joins TRBV18 to TRBJ2-5, with D perhaps TRBD1 or TRBD2 (5 bases each). The specimen was glioma tissue, nonneoplastic brain tissue, or PBMCs (not recorded which). This TCR was recovered from a human donor with low-grade glioma or glioblastoma, undergoing nonglioma brain surgery, or in good health (not recorded which). The CDR3 DNA is TGTGCCAGCTCACCAACGGGGCCCCAAGAGACCCAGTACTTC. The encoded protein is CASSPTGPQETQYF.